The 9 T cell receptor beta chains given below trace back to one sample, sequenced in a study of cytomegalovirus exposure and HLA in healthy donors. Method: immunoSEQ multiplex PCR; TCRdb's copy keeps in-frame clones and lacks some. Of some 170,000 clones detected, approximately 89% appear once; the ten largest clones hold roughly 2.6%. The material sequenced was PBMCs. The receptors here all came from a man between 18 and 35 years old in good health and CMV-seropositive.

V usage is TRBV15 and J usage is TRBJ1-5, with TRBD1 matching 9 bases. With 0 bases clipped from V and 7 bases from J, the junction kept 7 bases outside the gene matches. The CDR3 length is 16 residues. Per the germline V gene, CDR1 is LNHNV and CDR2 is YYDKDF (reference sequence). This chain's CDR3 is CATSRDRGQGQQPQHF. DNA of the CDR3: TGTGCCACCAGCAGAGATCGGGGACAGGGACAGCAGCCCCAGCATTTT.

The chain carries TRBV5-1 and TRBJ2-7; 10 nucleotides match TRBD1. Germline values: CDR1 SGHRS, CDR2 YFSETQ. This CDR3 is built from 15 residues. V gave up 5 bases and J gave up 7 bases; unmatched junction bases: 12. The CDR3 loop reads CASRPGQGQGREQYF. The CDR3 nucleotides read TGCGCCAGCAGACCCGGCCAGGGACAGGGGCGGGAGCAGTACTTC.

The CDR3 loop reads CASSSFSGADTQYF. The CDR3 region has the DNA TGTGCCAGCAGTTCATTTAGCGGGGCAGATACGCAGTATTTT. This rearrangement joins TRBV6-6 to TRBJ2-3, with TRBD2 matching over 8 bases. With 4 bases clipped from V and 4 bases from J, the junction kept 4 bases outside the gene matches. Germline V gene sequence: CDR1 MNHNY, CDR2 SVGAGI (reference sequence). The CDR3 has 14 residues.

The J gene is TRBJ1-2, the V gene TRBV29-1; TRBD1 agrees at 7 bases. The V gene's germline CDR1 is SQVTM and CDR2 ANQGSEA. V shed 4 bases and J 2 bases; nucleotides not matched to a gene: 1. The CDR3 loop spans 12 amino acids. In DNA form, the CDR3 reads TGCAGCGTTGGGGACAGAAACTATGGCTACACCTTC. As protein: CSVGDRNYGYTF.

CDR3 nucleotides: TGCGCCAGCAGCCTCGCGTCGGCAGCGGGGATGGGAGATACGCAGTATTTT. This codes for CASSLASAAGMGDTQYF. V is TRBV5-1 and J is TRBJ2-3; 7 bases match TRBD2. There are 17 residues in the CDR3. Germline CDR1 and CDR2: SGHRS and YFSETQ. Unmatched junction bases numbered 16, after V lost 4 bases and J lost 5 bases. The full variable domain, with the rest looked up from reference TRBV5-1 and TRBJ2-3, is KAGVTQTPRYLIKTRGQQVTLSCSPISGHRSVSWYQQTPGQGLQFLFEYFSETQRNKGNFPGRFSGRQFSNSRSEMNVSTLELGDSALYLCASSLASAAGMGDTQYFGPGTRLTVL.

V and J are TRBV9 and TRBJ1-2; a weak D match, TRBD1 (6 bases). The CDR3 is made up of 13 amino acids. V gave up 4 bases and J gave up 7 bases, with 14 bases separating them. Germline CDR1 SGDLS, CDR2 YYNGEE. Here the CDR3 reads CASSLEDSGGYTF. The CDR3 region has the DNA TGTGCCAGCAGCCTGGAGGACAGTGGTGGCTACACCTTC. Together with reference TRBV9 and TRBJ1-2, the CDR3 gives the full variable domain: DSGVTQTPKHLITATGQRVTLRCSPRSGDLSVYWYQQSLDQGLQFLIQYYNGEERAKGNILERFSAQQFPDLHSELNLSSLELGDSALYFCASSLEDSGGYTFGSGTRLTVV.

This clone was detected ten times or more. The chain links TRBV6-5 to TRBJ1-2, with D possibly TRBD1 on 6 matching bases. The V gene's germline CDR1 is MNHEY and CDR2 SVGAGI. CDR3 size: 13 residues. The ends were cut back, 4 bases at V and 2 bases at J, with 8 bases in the middle. The CDR3 bases are TGTGCCAGCAGTTGGACAGACAACTATGGCTACACCTTC. Its translation: CASSWTDNYGYTF.

The V and J genes are TRBV2 and TRBJ2-1; TRBD1 might be the D (6 bases). The germline gives CDR1 SNHLY, CDR2 FYNNEI. Trimming shortened V by 4 bases and J by 7 bases, and 14 bases separated the two germline ends. The CDR3 length is 14 residues. The CDR3 coding sequence is TGTGCCAGCAGTGGCCTGGGGGCGTATAATGAGCAGTTCTTC. It is translated as CASSGLGAYNEQFF.

This clone was found a few times. This sequence joins TRBV30 and TRBJ1-2; D remains ambiguous. Germline values: CDR1 GTSNPN, CDR2 SVGIG (reference sequence). Between the trimmed V and J ends, which lost 0 bases and 8 bases, there was a span of 13 bases. CDR3 size: 13 residues. CDR3 sequence (DNA): TGTGCCTGGAGTGTCGGGGTACTAGGGGGCTACACCTTC. It translates to CAWSVGVLGGYTF. Complete variable domain (other parts from reference TRBV30 and TRBJ1-2): SQTIHQWPATLVQPVGSPLSLECTVEGTSNPNLYWYRQAAGRGLQLLFYSVGIGQISSEVPQNLSASRPQDRQFILSSKKLLLSDSGFYLCAWSVGVLGGYTFGSGTRLTVV.